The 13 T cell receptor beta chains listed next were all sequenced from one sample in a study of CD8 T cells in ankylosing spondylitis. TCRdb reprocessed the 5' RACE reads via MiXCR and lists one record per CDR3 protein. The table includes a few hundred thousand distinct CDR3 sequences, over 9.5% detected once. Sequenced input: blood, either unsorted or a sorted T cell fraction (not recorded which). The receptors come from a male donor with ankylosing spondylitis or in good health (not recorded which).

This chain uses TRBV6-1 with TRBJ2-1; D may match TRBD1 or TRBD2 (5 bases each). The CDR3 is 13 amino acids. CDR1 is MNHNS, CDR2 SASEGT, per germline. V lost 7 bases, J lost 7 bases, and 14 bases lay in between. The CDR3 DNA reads TGTGCCAGCATCAAGGGCGAGGGGAATGAGCAGTTCTTC. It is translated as CASIKGEGNEQFF.

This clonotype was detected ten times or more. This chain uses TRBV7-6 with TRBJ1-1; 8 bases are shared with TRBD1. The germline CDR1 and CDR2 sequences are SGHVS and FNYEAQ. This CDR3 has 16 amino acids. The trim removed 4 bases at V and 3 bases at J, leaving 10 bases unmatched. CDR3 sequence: CASSWLRGQGYTEAFF. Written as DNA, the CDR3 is TGTGCCAGCAGCTGGCTCCGAGGACAGGGATACACTGAAGCTTTCTTT.

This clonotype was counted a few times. The CDR3 region is CASSARGGAGSDTQYF. For the CDR3, the DNA is TGTGCCAGCAGCGCCCGGGGGGGGGCGGGGTCGGATACGCAGTATTTT. This sequence joins TRBV9 and TRBJ2-3; 8 bases map to TRBD2. Germline CDR1 reads SGDLS; CDR2 reads YYNGEE. With V trimmed by 3 bases and J by 6 bases, 12 bases remained unmatched. This CDR3 is 16 amino acids long.

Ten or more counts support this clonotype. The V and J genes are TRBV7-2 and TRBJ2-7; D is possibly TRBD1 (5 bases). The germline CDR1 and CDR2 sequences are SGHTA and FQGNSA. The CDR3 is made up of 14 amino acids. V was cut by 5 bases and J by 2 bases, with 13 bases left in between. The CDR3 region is CASSAQGSTYEQYF. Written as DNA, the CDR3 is TGTGCCAGCAGCGCCCAGGGTTCTACCTACGAGCAGTACTTC.

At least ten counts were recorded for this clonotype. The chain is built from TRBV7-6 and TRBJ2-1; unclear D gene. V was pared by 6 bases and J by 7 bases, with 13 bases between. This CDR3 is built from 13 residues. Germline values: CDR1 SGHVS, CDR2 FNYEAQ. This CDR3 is CASRTDTGNEQFF. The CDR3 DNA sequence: TGTGCCAGCAGGACGGATACTGGGAATGAGCAGTTCTTC.

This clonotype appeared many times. CDR3 loop: CASSQDMTGGQTQYF. CDR3 bases: TGTGCCAGCAGCCAAGACATGACGGGGGGCCAGACCCAGTACTTC. The chain uses TRBV3-1 and TRBJ2-5, with D tentatively TRBD2 (7 bases). Germline lookup yields CDR1 LGHDT and CDR2 YNNKEL (reference sequence). Between the trimmed V and J ends, which lost 0 bases and 6 bases, there was a span of 14 bases. CDR3 length equals 15 residues.

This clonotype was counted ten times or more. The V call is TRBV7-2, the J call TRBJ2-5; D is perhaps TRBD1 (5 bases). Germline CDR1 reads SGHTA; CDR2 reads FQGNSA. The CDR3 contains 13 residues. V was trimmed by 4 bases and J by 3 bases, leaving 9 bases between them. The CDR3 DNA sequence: TGTGCCAGCAGCTCCATCAGGGAAGAGACCCAGTACTTC. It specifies CASSSIREETQYF.

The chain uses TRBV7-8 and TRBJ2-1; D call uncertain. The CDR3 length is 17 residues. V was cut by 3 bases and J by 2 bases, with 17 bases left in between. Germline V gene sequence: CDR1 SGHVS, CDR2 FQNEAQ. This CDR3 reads CASSFLFFGDPYNEQFF. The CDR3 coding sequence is TGTGCCAGCAGCTTTTTATTTTTTGGAGATCCCTACAATGAGCAGTTCTTC.

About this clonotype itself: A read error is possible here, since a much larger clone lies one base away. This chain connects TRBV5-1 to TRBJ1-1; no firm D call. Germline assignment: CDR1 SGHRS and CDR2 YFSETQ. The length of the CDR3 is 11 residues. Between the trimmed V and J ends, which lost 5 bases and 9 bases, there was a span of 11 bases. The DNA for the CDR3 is TGCGCCAGCAGATCCGAGGCTAAAGCTTTCTTT. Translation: CASRSEAKAFF.

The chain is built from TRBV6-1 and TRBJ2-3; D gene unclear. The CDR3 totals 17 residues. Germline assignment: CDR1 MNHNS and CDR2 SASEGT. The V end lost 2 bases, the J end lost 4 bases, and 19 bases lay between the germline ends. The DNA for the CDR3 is TGTGCCAGCAGTGAACCTAAATTGATAGAAGATGCAGATACGCAGTATTTT. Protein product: CASSEPKLIEDADTQYF.

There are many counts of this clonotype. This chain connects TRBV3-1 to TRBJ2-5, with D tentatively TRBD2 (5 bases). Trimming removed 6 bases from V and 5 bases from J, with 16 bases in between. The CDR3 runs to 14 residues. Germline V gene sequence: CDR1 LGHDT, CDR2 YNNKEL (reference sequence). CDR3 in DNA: TGTGCCAGCAGACCACTGCTAGCCACGGAGACCCAGTACTTC. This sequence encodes CASRPLLATETQYF.

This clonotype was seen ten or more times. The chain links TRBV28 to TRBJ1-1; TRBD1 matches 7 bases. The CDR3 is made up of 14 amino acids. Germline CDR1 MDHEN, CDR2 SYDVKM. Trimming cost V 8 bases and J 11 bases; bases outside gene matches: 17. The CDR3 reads CASRITGVIRIAFF. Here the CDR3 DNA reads TGTGCCAGCCGGATCACAGGGGTTATTCGAATTGCTTTCTTT.

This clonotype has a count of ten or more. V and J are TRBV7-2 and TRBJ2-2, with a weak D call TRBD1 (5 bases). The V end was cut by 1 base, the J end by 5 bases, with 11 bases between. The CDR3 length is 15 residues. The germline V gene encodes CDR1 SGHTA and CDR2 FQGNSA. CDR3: CASSLDRSRTGELFF. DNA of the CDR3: TGTGCCAGCAGCTTAGACAGGTCCCGGACCGGGGAGCTGTTTTTT.